This T cell receptor (beta chain) was observed in a study of a mutant IDH1 vaccine in newly diagnosed glioma. Across the study: During weeks 1, 3, 5, 7, 11, 15, 19 and 23, patients received eight vaccinations. The initiation of vaccination occurred 4-6 weeks after radiotherapy alone, or with temozolomide cycles.

About this clone: Its specificity is unknown.

Time point indicated: week 23, last vaccination. Mutant IDH1 20-mer peptide, at 300 ug, made up each vaccine dose, with topical imiquimod. Clones were read by immunoSEQ multiplex PCR, and TCRdb kept only the in-frame ones, dropping some. The data hold 58,000 or so clones, with 87% observed a single time. Study outcomes and limitations: Pseudoprogression appears to have had no connection to changes in top peripheral T cell clonotypes.

Germline V lookup: CDR1 MNHNS, CDR2 SASEGT. The CDR3 is 14 amino acids. V was pared by 2 bases and J by 4 bases, with 9 bases between. This chain uses TRBV6-1 with TRBJ1-5; D unclear. The receptor comes from a man aged 35-49 years with glioma. The sequenced sample was PBMCs, obtained from a glioma patient whose treatment included an IDH1 peptide vaccine. CDR3 in amino acids: CASSELQPNQPQHF. The DNA of the CDR3 is TGTGCCAGCAGTGAATTACAGCCAAATCAGCCCCAGCATTTT.